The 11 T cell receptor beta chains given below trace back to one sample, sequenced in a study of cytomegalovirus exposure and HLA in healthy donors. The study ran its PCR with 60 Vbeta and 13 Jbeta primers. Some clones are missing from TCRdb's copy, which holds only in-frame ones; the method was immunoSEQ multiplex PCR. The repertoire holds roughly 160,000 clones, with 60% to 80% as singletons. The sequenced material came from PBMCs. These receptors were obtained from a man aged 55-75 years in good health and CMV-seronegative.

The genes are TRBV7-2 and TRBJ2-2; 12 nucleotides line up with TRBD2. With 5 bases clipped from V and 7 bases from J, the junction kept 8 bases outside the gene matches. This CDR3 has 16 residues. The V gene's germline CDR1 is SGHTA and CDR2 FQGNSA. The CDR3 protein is CASSAWTSGNVGELFF. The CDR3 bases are TGTGCCAGCAGCGCCTGGACTAGCGGGAATGTCGGGGAGCTGTTTTTT.

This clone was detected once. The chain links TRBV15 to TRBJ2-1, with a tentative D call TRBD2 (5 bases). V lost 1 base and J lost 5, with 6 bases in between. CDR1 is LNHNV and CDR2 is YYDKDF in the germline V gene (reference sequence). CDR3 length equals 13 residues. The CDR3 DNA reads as TGTGCCACCAGCAGAGGACTAAACAATGAGCAGTTCTTC. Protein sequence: CATSRGLNNEQFF. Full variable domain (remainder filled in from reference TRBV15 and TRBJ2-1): DAMVIQNPRYQVTQFGKPVTLSCSQTLNHNVMYWYQQKSSQAPKLLFHYYDKDFNNEADTPDNFQSRRPNTSFCFLDIRSPGLGDTAMYLCATSRGLNNEQFFGPGTRLTVL.

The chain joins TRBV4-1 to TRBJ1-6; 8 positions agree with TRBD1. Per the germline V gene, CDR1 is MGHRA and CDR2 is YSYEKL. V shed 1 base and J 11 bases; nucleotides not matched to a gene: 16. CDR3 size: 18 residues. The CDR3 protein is CASSQVMWQGAGRTPLHF. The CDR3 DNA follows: TGCGCCAGCAGCCAAGTAATGTGGCAGGGGGCAGGTAGGACACCCCTCCACTTT.

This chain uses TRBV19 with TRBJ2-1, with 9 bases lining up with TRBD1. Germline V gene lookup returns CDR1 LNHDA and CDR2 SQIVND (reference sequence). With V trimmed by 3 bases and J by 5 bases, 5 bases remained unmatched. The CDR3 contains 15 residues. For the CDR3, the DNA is TGTGCCAGTAGTATCCAGGGACAGGGAAACAATGAGCAGTTCTTC. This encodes CASSIQGQGNNEQFF.

CDR3 in DNA: TGTGCCAGCAGCCAAGGACTCGACTACGAGCAGTACTTC. Its translation is CASSQGLDYEQYF. This rearrangement joins TRBV4-2 to TRBJ2-5; no reliable D call. The J call may not be correct, given that the DNA end is closer to TRBJ2-7. From germline, CDR1 is LGHNA and CDR2 YNFKEQ. The CDR3 length is 13 residues.

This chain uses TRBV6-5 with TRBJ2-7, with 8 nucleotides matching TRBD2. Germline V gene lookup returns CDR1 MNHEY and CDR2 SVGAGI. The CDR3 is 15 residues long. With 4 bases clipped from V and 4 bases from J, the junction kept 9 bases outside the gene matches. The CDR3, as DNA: TGTGCCAGCAGTTTTAGCCTAGCGGGTTTTTACGAGCAGTACTTC. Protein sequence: CASSFSLAGFYEQYF.

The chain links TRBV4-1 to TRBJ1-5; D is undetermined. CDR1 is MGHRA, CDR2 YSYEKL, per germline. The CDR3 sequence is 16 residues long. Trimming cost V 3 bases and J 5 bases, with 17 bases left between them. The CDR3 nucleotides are TGCGCCAGCAGCCACCCCGCGAGACTGGTGGATCAGCCCCAGCATTTT. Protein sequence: CASSHPARLVDQPQHF.

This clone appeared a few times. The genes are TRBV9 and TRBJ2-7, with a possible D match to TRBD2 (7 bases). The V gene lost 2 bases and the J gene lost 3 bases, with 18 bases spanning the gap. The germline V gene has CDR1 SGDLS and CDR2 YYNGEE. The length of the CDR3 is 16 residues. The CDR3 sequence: CASSVALGGVGYEQYF. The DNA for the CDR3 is TGTGCCAGCAGCGTCGCCTTAGGGGGGGTGGGCTACGAGCAGTACTTC.

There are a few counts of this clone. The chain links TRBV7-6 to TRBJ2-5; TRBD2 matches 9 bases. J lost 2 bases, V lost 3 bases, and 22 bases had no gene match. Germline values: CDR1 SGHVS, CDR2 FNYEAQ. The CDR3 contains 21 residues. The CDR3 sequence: CASSFLLSGTSQPERQETQYF. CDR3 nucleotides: TGTGCCAGCAGCTTTTTACTGTCGGGGACTAGCCAACCGGAGAGGCAAGAGACCCAGTACTTC.

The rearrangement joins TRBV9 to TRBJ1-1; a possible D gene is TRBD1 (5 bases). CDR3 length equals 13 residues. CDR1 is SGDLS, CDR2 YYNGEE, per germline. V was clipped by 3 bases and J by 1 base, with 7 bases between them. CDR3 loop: CASSEQGNTEAFF. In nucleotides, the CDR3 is TGTGCCAGCAGCGAGCAGGGGAACACTGAAGCTTTCTTT.

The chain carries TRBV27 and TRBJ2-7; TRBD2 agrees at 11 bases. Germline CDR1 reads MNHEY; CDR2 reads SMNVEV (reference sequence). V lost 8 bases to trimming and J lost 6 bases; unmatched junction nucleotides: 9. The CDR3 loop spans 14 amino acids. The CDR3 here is CASGYSGRASEQYF. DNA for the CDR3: TGTGCCAGCGGATATAGCGGGAGGGCCAGCGAGCAGTACTTC.